This TCR beta chain was recovered during a study of PD-L1 blockade in urothelial cancer. On the study more broadly: Male sex and bladder-origin urothelial cancer characterized about nine tenths of the roughly 29 patients. Of prior chemotherapy regimens, patients had received between 0 and 3. Once treatment had started, blood was analyzed at 3 weeks (second dose) and again at 6 weeks.

Germline V lookup: CDR1 MNHEY, CDR2 SMNVEV (reference sequence). Trimming pared 8 bases from V and 5 bases from J, leaving 9 bases between. The CDR3 has 11 residues. For this clone: Its matching antigen is unknown.

Study-level results: Durable-benefit patients showed greater tumor-associated blood clone expansion at 3 weeks.

Sequencing used immunoSEQ multiplex PCR; TCRdb keeps in-frame clones, though not all of them. The sample contains 29,000 or so clones, about 87% of which appear only once. The chain uses TRBV27 and TRBJ2-5, with D unclear. This TCR was sampled from a man aged 50-59 years with urothelial cancer. The sequencing used PBMCs, collected around atezolizumab (anti-PD-L1) treatment. CDR3 protein: CASAAGETQYF. For the CDR3, the DNA is TGTGCCAGCGCTGCCGGGGAGACCCAGTACTTC.